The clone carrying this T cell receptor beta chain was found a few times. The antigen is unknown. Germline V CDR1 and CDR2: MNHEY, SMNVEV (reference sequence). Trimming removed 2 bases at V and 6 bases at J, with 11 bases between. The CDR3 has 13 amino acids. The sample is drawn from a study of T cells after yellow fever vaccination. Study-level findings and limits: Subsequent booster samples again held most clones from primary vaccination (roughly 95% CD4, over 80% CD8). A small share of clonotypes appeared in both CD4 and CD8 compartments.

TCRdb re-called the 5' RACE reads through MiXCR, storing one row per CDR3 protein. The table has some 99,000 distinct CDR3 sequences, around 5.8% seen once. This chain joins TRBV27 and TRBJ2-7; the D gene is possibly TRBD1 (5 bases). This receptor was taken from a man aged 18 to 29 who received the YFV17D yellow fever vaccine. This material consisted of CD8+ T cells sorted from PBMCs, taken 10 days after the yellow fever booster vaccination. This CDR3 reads CASSLGALSEQYF. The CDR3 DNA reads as TGTGCCAGCAGTTTAGGGGCCCTGAGCGAGCAGTACTTC.